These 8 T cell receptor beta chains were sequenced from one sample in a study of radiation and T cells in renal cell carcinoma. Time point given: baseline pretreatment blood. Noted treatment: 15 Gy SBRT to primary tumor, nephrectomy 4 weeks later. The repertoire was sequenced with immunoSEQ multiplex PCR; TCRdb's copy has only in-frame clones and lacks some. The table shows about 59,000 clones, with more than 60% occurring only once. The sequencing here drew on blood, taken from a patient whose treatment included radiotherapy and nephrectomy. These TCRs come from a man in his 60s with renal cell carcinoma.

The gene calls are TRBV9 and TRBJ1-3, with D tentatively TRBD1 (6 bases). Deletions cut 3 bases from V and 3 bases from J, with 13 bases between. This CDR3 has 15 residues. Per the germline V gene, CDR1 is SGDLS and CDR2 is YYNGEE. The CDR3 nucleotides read TGTGCCAGCAGCGGTGGGGGGCTGCATGGAAACACCATATATTTT. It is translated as CASSGGGLHGNTIYF.

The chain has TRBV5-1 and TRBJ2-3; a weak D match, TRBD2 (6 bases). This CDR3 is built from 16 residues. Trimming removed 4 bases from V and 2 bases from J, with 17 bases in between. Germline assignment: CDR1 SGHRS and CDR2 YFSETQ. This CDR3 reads CASSPSGRWVTDTQYF. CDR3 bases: TGCGCCAGCAGCCCCTCCGGGAGATGGGTCACAGATACGCAGTATTTT.

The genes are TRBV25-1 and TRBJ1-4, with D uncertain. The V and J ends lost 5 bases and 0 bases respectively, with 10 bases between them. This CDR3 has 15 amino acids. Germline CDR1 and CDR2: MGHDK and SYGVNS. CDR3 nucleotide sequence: TGTGCCAGCAGTAGAAGCTTTGCAACTAATGAAAAACTGTTTTTT. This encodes CASSRSFATNEKLFF.

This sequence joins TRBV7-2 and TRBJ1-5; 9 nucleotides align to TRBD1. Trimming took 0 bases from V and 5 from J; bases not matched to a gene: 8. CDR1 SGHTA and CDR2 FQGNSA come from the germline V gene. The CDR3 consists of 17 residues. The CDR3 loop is CASSLAPGQGPHQPQHF. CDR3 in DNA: TGTGCCAGCAGCTTAGCGCCCGGACAGGGGCCCCATCAGCCCCAGCATTTT.

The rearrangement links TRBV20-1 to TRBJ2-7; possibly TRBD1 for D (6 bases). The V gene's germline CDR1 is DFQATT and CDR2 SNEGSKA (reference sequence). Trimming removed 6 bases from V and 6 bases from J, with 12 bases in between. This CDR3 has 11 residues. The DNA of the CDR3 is TGCAGTGCCCAGGACAGCTTCGAGCAGTACGTC. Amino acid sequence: CSAQDSFEQYV.

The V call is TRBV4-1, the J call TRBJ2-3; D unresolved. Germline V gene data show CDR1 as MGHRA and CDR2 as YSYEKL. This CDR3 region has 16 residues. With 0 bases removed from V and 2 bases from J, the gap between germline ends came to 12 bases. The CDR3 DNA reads TGCGCCAGCAGCCAAGATATAAGGCTCATCACAGATACGCAGTATTTT. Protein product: CASSQDIRLITDTQYF.

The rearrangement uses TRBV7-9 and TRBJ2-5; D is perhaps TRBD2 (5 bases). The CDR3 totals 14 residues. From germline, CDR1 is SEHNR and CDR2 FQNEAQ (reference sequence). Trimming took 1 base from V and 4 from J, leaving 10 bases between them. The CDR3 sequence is CASSLGGVGETQYF. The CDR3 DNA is TGTGCCAGCAGCTTAGGGGGAGTCGGAGAGACCCAGTACTTC.

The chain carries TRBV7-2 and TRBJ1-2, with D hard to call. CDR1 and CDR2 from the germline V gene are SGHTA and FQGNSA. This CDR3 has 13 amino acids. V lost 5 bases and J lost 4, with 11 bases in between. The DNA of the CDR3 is TGTGCCAGCAGCCCATTGGGTTTCTATGGCTACACCTTC. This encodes CASSPLGFYGYTF.